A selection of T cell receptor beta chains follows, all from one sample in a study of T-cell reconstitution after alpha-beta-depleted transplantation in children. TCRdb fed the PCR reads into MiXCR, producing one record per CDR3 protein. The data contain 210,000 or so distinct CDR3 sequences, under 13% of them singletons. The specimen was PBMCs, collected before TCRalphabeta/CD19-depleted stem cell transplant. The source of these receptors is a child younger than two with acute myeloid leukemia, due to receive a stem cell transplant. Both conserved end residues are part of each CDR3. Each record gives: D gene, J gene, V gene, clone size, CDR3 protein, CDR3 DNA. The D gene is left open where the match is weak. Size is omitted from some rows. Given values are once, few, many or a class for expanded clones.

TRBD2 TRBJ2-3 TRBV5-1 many CASSLTLAGGLSTDTQYF TGCGCCAGCAGCTTGACACTAGCGGGGGGACTCAGCACAGATACGCAGTATTTT
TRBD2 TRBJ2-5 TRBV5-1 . CASTSGGWFFKETQYF TGCGCCAGCACATCGGGGGGATGGTTCTTTAAAGAGACCCAGTACTTC
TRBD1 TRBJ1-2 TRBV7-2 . CASSLPGTVLHGYTF TGTGCCAGCAGCTTGCCCGGGACAGTACTTCATGGCTACACCTTC
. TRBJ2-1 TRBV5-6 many CASSLGTVRVEQFF TGTGCCAGCAGCTTGGGGACGGTTCGGGTTGAGCAGTTCTTC
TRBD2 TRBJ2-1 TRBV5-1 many CASSYLADDNEQFF TGCGCCAGCAGCTATCTAGCGGACGACAATGAGCAGTTCTTC
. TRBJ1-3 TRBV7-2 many CASSLAWGGGNTIYF TGTGCCAGCAGCTTAGCATGGGGGGGTGGAAACACCATATATTTT
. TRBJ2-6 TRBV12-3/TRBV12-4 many CASITGTSSGANVLTF TGTGCCAGCATTACCGGGACTTCCTCTGGGGCCAACGTCCTGACTTTC
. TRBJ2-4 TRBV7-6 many CASSSGQLSAKNIQYF TGTGCCAGCAGCTCGGGCCAGCTTTCGGCCAAAAACATTCAGTACTTC
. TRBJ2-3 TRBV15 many CATSRDRGTADTQYF TGTGCCACCAGCAGAGATAGGGGGACGGCGGATACGCAGTATTTT
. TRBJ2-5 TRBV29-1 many CSVEMGSAQETQYF TGCAGCGTTGAAATGGGGAGCGCCCAAGAGACCCAGTACTTC
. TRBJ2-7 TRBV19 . CASSPRDRYEQSF TGTGCCAGTAGTCCGCGCGACAGGTACGAGCAGTCCTTC
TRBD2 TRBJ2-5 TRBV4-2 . CASGPGLAGQETQYF TGTGCCAGCGGCCCGGGGCTAGCGGGGCAAGAGACCCAGTACTTC
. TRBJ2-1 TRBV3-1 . CASSQVHGVYNEQFF TGTGCCAGCAGCCAAGTGCACGGGGTCTACAATGAGCAGTTCTTC
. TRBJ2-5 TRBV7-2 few CASSLGPNQETQYF TGTGCCAGCAGCTTAGGTCCCAACCAAGAGACCCAGTACTTC
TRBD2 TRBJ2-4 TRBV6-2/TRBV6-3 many CASSYPRGLAGGITKNIQYF TGTGCCAGCAGTTACCCCAGGGGACTAGCGGGAGGTATAACCAAAAACATTCAGTACTTC
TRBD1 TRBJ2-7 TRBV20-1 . CSAGDRARYPSYEQYF TGCAGTGCGGGCGACAGGGCCCGATATCCCTCCTACGAGCAGTACTTC
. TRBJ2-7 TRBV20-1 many CSARYAGSYEQYF TGCAGTGCTAGATACGCAGGTTCCTACGAGCAGTACTTC
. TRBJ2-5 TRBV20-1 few CSARDLTPPQETQYF TGCAGTGCTAGAGATTTGACACCACCCCAAGAGACCCAGTACTTC
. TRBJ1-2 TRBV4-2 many CASSQSGQYYGYTF TGTGCCAGCAGCCAGAGCGGACAGTACTATGGCTACACCTTC
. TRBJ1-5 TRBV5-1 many CASSLNGYSNQPQHF TGCGCCAGCAGCTTGAACGGTTATAGCAATCAGCCCCAGCATTTT
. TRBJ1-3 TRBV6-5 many CASRAPGNTIYF TGTGCCAGCAGGGCCCCAGGAAACACCATATATTTT
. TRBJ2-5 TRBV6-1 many CASKKETQYF TGTGCCAGCAAGAAGGAGACCCAGTACTTC
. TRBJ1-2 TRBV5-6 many CASSLIAELNYGYTF TGTGCCAGCAGCTTGATCGCTGAACTTAACTATGGCTACACCTTC
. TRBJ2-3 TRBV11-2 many CASSPPSSPQYF TGTGCCAGCAGCCCGCCCAGTAGTCCGCAGTATTTT
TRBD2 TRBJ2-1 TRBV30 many CAWRPRTSGLPLGQFF TGTGCCTGGAGGCCCCGGACTAGCGGGTTACCACTGGGGCAGTTCTTC
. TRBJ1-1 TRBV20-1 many CSAPWAGANTEAFF TGCAGTGCCCCCTGGGCAGGCGCGAACACTGAAGCTTTCTTT
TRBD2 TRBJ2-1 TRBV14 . CASSPWTSGRNEQFF TGTGCCAGCAGCCCCTGGACTAGCGGGAGGAATGAGCAGTTCTTC
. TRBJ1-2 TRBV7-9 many CASSLEQGLRGYTF TGTGCCAGCAGCTTAGAACAGGGCTTGCGGGGCTACACCTTC
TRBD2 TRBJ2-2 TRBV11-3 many CASSFPPGRTSGTGELFF TGTGCCAGCAGCTTCCCGCCCGGGAGGACTAGCGGGACCGGGGAGCTGTTTTTT
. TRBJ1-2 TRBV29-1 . CSVGKTPGANYGYTF TGCAGCGTTGGGAAGACACCTGGAGCTAACTATGGCTACACCTTC
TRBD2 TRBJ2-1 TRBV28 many CASSSGLAGGRYNEQFF TGTGCCAGCAGTTCGGGACTAGCGGGGGGGCGATACAATGAGCAGTTCTTC
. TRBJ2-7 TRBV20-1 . CCWGGTRGRSYEQYF TGCTGCTGGGGCGGGACTCGGGGCCGCTCCTACGAGCAGTACTTC
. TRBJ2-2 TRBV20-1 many CSATTGAVGWGLRPGELFF TGCAGTGCTACTACAGGGGCTGTCGGGTGGGGACTTAGGCCCGGGGAGCTGTTTTTT
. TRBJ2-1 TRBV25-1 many CASVPPGRGSYNEQFF TGTGCCAGCGTACCTCCTGGCAGGGGCTCCTACAATGAGCAGTTCTTC
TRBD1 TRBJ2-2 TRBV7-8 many CASSWQGANTGELFF TGTGCCAGCAGCTGGCAGGGGGCGAACACCGGGGAGCTGTTTTTT
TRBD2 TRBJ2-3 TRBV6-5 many CASKGTTSGDTQYF TGTGCCAGCAAGGGGACTACTTCGGGAGATACGCAGTATTTT
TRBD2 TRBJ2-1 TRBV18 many CASITGTSVNEQFF TGTGCCAGCATCACCGGGACTAGCGTTAATGAGCAGTTCTTC
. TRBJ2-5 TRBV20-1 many CSAPQGFNQETQYF TGCAGTGCGCCTCAGGGATTTAACCAAGAGACCCAGTACTTC
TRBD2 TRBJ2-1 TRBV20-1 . CSGRGLAGGPYNEQFF TGCAGTGGGAGGGGGCTAGCGGGGGGACCCTACAATGAGCAGTTCTTC
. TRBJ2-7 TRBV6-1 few CASSDWGYEQYF TGTGCCAGCAGTGATTGGGGCTACGAGCAGTACTTC
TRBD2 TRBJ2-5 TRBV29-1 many CSGTSDQETQYF TGCAGCGGGACTAGCGACCAAGAGACCCAGTACTTC
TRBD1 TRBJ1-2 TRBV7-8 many CASSPGQGGYTF TGTGCCAGCAGCCCTGGACAGGGGGGCTACACCTTC
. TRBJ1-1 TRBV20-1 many CSASPHLNTEAFF TGCAGTGCTTCTCCACATCTGAACACTGAAGCTTTCTTT
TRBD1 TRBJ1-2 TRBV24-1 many CATSVQGNGYTF TGTGCCACCAGTGTACAGGGGAATGGCTACACCTTC
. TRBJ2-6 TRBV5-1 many CASSKDGSGANVLTF TGCGCCAGCAGCAAGGACGGCTCTGGGGCCAACGTCCTGACTTTC
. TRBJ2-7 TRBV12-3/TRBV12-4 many CASSFWGAHEQYF TGTGCCAGCAGTTTCTGGGGGGCCCACGAGCAGTACTTC
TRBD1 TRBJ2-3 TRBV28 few CASSLGQGVGSQYF TGTGCCAGCAGCCTGGGACAGGGGGTAGGATCGCAGTATTTT
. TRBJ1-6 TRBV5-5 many CASSLGPPQGIESPLHF TGTGCCAGCAGCTTGGGCCCCCCGCAAGGCATAGAATCACCCCTCCACTTT
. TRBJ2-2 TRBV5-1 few CASTRTETRTGELFF TGCGCCAGCACCCGGACAGAAACTAGGACCGGGGAGCTGTTTTTT
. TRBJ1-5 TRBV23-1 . CASSPSGPQPQHF TGCGCCAGCAGTCCTTCGGGACCACAGCCCCAGCATTTT
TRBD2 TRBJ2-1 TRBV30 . CAWSIASGRAGQFF TGTGCCTGGAGTATAGCTAGCGGGAGGGCGGGGCAGTTCTTC
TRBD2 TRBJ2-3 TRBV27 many CASSLTSGMVYDTQYF TGTGCCAGCAGTCTAACTAGCGGGATGGTCTACGATACGCAGTATTTT
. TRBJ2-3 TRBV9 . CASSVGGADTRYF TGTGCCAGCAGCGTAGGCGGGGCAGATACGCGGTATTTT
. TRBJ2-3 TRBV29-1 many CSVEVPGAYTQYF TGCAGCGTTGAAGTCCCAGGGGCATATACGCAGTATTTT
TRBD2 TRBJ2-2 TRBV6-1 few CAAGSKLTARGVLDTGELFF TGTGCCGCCGGAAGCAAACTCACGGCGCGGGGGGTGCTGGACACCGGGGAGCTGTTTTTT
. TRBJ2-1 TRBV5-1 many CASSLVAGKYNEQFF TGCGCCAGCAGCTTGGTGGCAGGGAAATACAATGAGCAGTTCTTC
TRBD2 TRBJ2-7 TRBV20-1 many CSARDIAGEIYEQYF TGCAGTGCTAGAGACATAGCGGGAGAGATTTACGAGCAGTACTTC
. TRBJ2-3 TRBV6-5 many CASRGQTFTDTQYF TGTGCCAGCAGAGGCCAGACCTTCACAGATACGCAGTATTTT
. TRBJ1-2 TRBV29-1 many CSVEEGFPLYYGYTF TGCAGCGTTGAAGAGGGTTTTCCCCTTTACTATGGCTACACCTTC
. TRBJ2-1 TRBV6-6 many CASSYMNEQFF TGTGCCAGCAGTTATATGAACGAGCAGTTCTTC